This T cell receptor (beta chain) came from a study of CD8 T cells in ankylosing spondylitis. The CDR3 consists of 16 residues. Trimming left V 1 base short and J 2 bases short, with 12 bases between. Germline lookup yields CDR1 SEHNR and CDR2 FQNEAQ (reference sequence). Findings and caveats of the study: Reactive arthritis synovial fluid and blood previously showed some of these motif variants. Clones linked to disease, bearing a CD8+ phenotype, were relatively rare in peripheral blood.

This clonotype was counted between two and nine times. Its antigen remains unknown. By quantitative 5'-RACE with molecular barcodes, the TCR beta libraries were made. TCRdb fed the 5' RACE reads into MiXCR, producing one record per CDR3 protein. The sample carries 90,000 to 120,000 distinct CDR3 sequences, 24% recorded once. The V call is TRBV7-9, the J call TRBJ2-1, with unresolved D. Sequenced input: synovial fluid, either unsorted or a sorted T cell fraction (not recorded which). The receptor was derived from a male donor with ankylosing spondylitis. CDR3 nucleotide sequence: TGTGCCAGCAGCTTAGTTCTCAGTGATACCTACAATGAGCAGTTCTTC. Translating it yields CASSLVLSDTYNEQFF.